These 19 T cell receptor beta chains were sequenced from one sample in a study of T cell changes during pregnancy in multiple sclerosis. Profiling relied on immunoSEQ multiplex PCR, and the TCRdb table lists in-frame clones only, not all of them. The sample consists of some 28,000 clones, approximately 94% of them appearing once. Sequencing used CD4+ T cells from peripheral blood mononuclear cells, obtained after pregnancy. The receptor set was obtained from a female donor with multiple sclerosis, enrolled in a pregnancy study.

The V call is TRBV4-2, the J call TRBJ1-1; the match to TRBD1 covers 8 bases. V shed 2 bases and J 6 bases; nucleotides not matched to a gene: 5. This CDR3 comprises 14 residues. CDR1 is LGHNA and CDR2 is YNFKEQ in the germline V gene. The CDR3 region is CASSQQGAGPEAFF. DNA of the CDR3: TGTGCCAGCAGCCAACAGGGGGCTGGACCTGAAGCTTTCTTT.

The table lists this clone with a few counts. The chain has TRBV19 and TRBJ1-2; 9 bases align to TRBD1. CDR3 length: 16 residues. With V trimmed by 3 bases and J by 6 bases, 11 bases remained unmatched. Germline V gives CDR1 LNHDA, CDR2 SQIVND (reference sequence). As DNA, the CDR3 is TGTGCCAGTAGTATTCGTCCTACAGGGGGCGCTGATGGCTACACCTTC. It yields the protein CASSIRPTGGADGYTF.

This chain joins TRBV7-2 and TRBJ2-5; 13 bases are shared with TRBD2. The V segment lost 6 bases and the J segment 5 bases; nucleotides outside the gene matches: 6. Germline V lookup: CDR1 SGHTA, CDR2 FQGNSA. The CDR3 extends over 15 amino acids. CDR3 bases: TGTGCCAGCAGACCGGGACTAGCGGGACTGGAGACCCAGTACTTC. Translation: CASRPGLAGLETQYF.

This chain links TRBV10-3 with TRBJ1-1, with D tentatively TRBD1 (6 bases). V lost 4 bases, J lost 2 bases, and 8 bases lay in between. The CDR3 is 13 amino acids. The germline CDR1 and CDR2 sequences are ENHRY and SYGVKD. The CDR3 reads CAISVQGNTEAFF. CDR3 sequence (DNA): TGTGCCATCAGTGTACAGGGAAACACTGAAGCTTTCTTT.

The chain uses TRBV4-1 and TRBJ2-2, with 11 nucleotides matching TRBD1. From germline, CDR1 is MGHRA and CDR2 YSYEKL. The CDR3 totals 17 residues. Trimming removed 1 base from V and 5 bases from J; junction bases left unmatched: 6. The CDR3 is CASSQVDGTGGTGELFF. In nucleotides, the CDR3 is TGCGCCAGCAGCCAAGTGGACGGGACAGGGGGGACCGGGGAGCTGTTTTTT.

The table lists this clone with a count of one. The chain combines TRBV12-5 with TRBJ2-7, with 9 bases that match TRBD2. This CDR3 region has 17 residues. Losses at the gene ends were 0 bases for V and 4 bases for J; bases not matched to a gene: 10. Germline V gene lookup returns CDR1 LGHNT and CDR2 FRNRAP. CDR3 bases: TGTGCTAGTGGTTTGGTATCGGGGCGGGGGGGCTCGTACGAGCAGTACTTC. Its protein is CASGLVSGRGGSYEQYF.

The V and J genes are TRBV10-3 and TRBJ1-1, with D maybe TRBD1 (6 bases). Trimming removed 4 bases at V and 1 base at J, with 13 bases between. The CDR3 is 15 amino acids. Per germline, CDR1 ENHRY and CDR2 SYGVKD. DNA of the CDR3: TGTGCCATCAGTGCGACCCTACAGGGGAACACTGAAGCTTTCTTT. Amino acids: CAISATLQGNTEAFF.

This clone appeared a single time. This rearrangement joins TRBV9 to TRBJ2-1; 10 positions agree with TRBD1. The CDR3 is 14 amino acids. J lost 5 bases, V lost 2 bases, and 1 base had no gene match. Germline assignment: CDR1 SGDLS and CDR2 YYNGEE. The CDR3, as DNA: TGTGCCAGCAGCGTGGGACAGGGGAACAATGAGCAGTTCTTC. Translating gives CASSVGQGNNEQFF. Supplemented by reference TRBV9 and TRBJ2-1, the full variable domain reads DSGVTQTPKHLITATGQRVTLRCSPRSGDLSVYWYQQSLDQGLQFLIQYYNGEERAKGNILERFSAQQFPDLHSELNLSSLELGDSALYFCASSVGQGNNEQFFGPGTRLTVL.

The chain is built from TRBV5-5 and TRBJ1-2; 8 nucleotides agree with TRBD1. The junction had 13 bases not matched to a gene; V was cut back by 6 bases and J by 6 bases. The CDR3 consists of 15 residues. Germline V gene lookup returns CDR1 SGHKS and CDR2 YYEKEE (reference sequence). CDR3 protein: CASTRDWTGPHGYTF. The CDR3 DNA reads as TGTGCCAGCACCCGAGATTGGACAGGGCCCCATGGCTACACCTTC.

This clone appeared a single time. The V and J genes are TRBV2 and TRBJ2-7; 9 bases fit TRBD2. Germline V gene lookup returns CDR1 SNHLY and CDR2 FYNNEI. Unmatched junction bases numbered 3, after V lost 3 bases and J lost 3 bases. The CDR3 is 14 residues long. The CDR3 DNA reads TGTGCCAGCAGTGACGCTAGCGGGGACTACGAGCAGTACTTC. This codes for CASSDASGDYEQYF.

The V gene is TRBV30, the J gene TRBJ1-1; a possible D gene is TRBD1 (5 bases). This CDR3 has 11 amino acids. The germline CDR1 and CDR2 sequences are GTSNPN and SVGIG (reference sequence). V was shortened by 5 bases and J by 9 bases, with 13 bases between the two germline ends. The CDR3 nucleotides are TGTGCCTGGGGGAGGACACCTCAAGCTTTCTTT. This gives the protein CAWGRTPQAFF.

The V call is TRBV5-4, the J call TRBJ1-4; D remains ambiguous. The CDR3 runs to 15 residues. V shed 2 bases and J shed 0 bases, with 8 bases lying between them. Looked up from germline, CDR1 is SGHNT and CDR2 is YYREEE (reference sequence). The CDR3: CASSFGGATNEKLFF. CDR3 in DNA: TGTGCCAGCAGCTTTGGCGGTGCAACTAATGAAAAACTGTTTTTT. Full variable domain (missing parts from reference TRBV5-4 and TRBJ1-4): ETGVTQSPTHLIKTRGQQVTLRCSSQSGHNTVSWYQQALGQGPQFIFQYYREEENGRGNFPPRFSGLQFPNYSSELNVNALELDDSALYLCASSFGGATNEKLFFGSGTQLSVL.

This chain connects TRBV9 to TRBJ2-7; perhaps TRBD1 as D (6 bases). The CDR3 is 14 amino acids. Germline V gene sequence: CDR1 SGDLS, CDR2 YYNGEE. V was cut by 4 bases and J by 2 bases, with 13 bases left in between. CDR3 bases: TGTGCCAGCAGCCCTACCGGGACAACCTACGAGCAGTACTTC. Its protein product is CASSPTGTTYEQYF.

The chain joins TRBV18 to TRBJ2-2; D is unresolved. Trimming cost V 3 bases and J 1 base, with 6 bases left between them. The length of the CDR3 is 14 residues. CDR1 KGHSH and CDR2 LQKENI come from the germline V gene. CDR3 bases: TGTGCCAGCTCACCGTCCGGGAACACCGGGGAGCTGTTTTTT. Encoded protein: CASSPSGNTGELFF.

V is TRBV7-2 and J is TRBJ2-1; a possible D gene is TRBD2 (6 bases). CDR3 length: 13 amino acids. V was trimmed by 3 bases and J by 10 bases, leaving 13 bases between them. CDR1 is SGHTA and CDR2 is FQGNSA in the germline V gene. The CDR3 DNA sequence: TGTGCCAGCAGCTTCGGACTACGGGAAGAGCAGTTCTTC. This translates into CASSFGLREEQFF.

The chain carries TRBV29-1 and TRBJ1-2; D might be TRBD1 (5 bases). CDR1 and CDR2 (germline): SQVTM, ANQGSEA. This CDR3 has 16 residues. The V end lost 1 base, the J end lost 7 bases, and 22 bases lay between the germline ends. In DNA form, the CDR3 reads TGCAGCGTTGAAGGCGGACGGGGAGGGGTGGTGGGTGGCTACACCTTC. It translates to CSVEGGRGGVVGGYTF. Drawing the rest from reference TRBV29-1 and TRBJ1-2, the complete variable domain is SAVISQKPSRDICQRGTSLTIQCQVDSQVTMMFWYRQQPGQSLTLIATANQGSEATYESGFVIDKFPISRPNLTFSTLTVSNMSPEDSSIYLCSVEGGRGGVVGGYTFGSGTRLTVV.

The chain couples TRBV5-1 to TRBJ2-7, with 15 nucleotides matching TRBD2. The CDR3 covers 15 residues. V lost 3 bases, J lost 6 bases, and 4 bases stayed unmatched. Germline CDR1 reads SGHRS; CDR2 reads YFSETQ. The CDR3 bases are TGCGCCAGCAGCTGGACTAGCGGGGGGGCAGTCGAGCAGTACTTC. Its protein is CASSWTSGGAVEQYF.

This clone was observed a single time. V is TRBV6-4 and J is TRBJ1-4; 7 bases are a match to TRBD1. The J segment lost 8 bases and the V segment lost 6 bases, leaving 12 bases of the junction unmatched. This CDR3 spans 15 amino acids. Germline V gene sequence: CDR1 MRHNA, CDR2 SNTAGT. In DNA, the CDR3 is TGTGCCAGCAGCGCCTTTGGGCAGGGGGGCGAAAAACTGTTTTTT. Translating it yields CASSAFGQGGEKLFF.

The chain has TRBV19 and TRBJ2-2; TRBD1 aligns across 7 bases. The V and J ends lost 8 bases and 4 bases, in that order; junction bases with no gene match: 7. The CDR3 runs 14 residues. Germline V CDR1 and CDR2: LNHDA, SQIVND (reference sequence). CDR3: CASGNRGATGELFF. For the CDR3, the DNA is TGTGCCAGTGGTAACAGGGGCGCCACCGGGGAGCTGTTTTTT.